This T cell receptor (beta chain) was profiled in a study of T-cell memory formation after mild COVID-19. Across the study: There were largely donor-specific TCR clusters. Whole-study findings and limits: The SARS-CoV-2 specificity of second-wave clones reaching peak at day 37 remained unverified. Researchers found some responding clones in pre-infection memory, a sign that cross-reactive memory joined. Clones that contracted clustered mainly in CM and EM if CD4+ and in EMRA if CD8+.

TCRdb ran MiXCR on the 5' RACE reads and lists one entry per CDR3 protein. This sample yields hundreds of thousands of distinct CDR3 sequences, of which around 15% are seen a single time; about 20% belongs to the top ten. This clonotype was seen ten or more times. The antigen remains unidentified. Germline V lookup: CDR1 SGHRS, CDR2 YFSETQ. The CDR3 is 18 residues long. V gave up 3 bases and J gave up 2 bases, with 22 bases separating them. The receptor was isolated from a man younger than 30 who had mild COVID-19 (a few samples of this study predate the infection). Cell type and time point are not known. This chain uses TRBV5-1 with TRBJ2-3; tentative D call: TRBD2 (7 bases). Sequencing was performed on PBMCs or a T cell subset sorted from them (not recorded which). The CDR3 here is CASSSPRWAGALTDTQYF. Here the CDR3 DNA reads TGCGCCAGCAGCTCTCCTCGGTGGGCGGGGGCCCTCACAGATACGCAGTATTTT.